A single sample gave rise to the 19 T cell receptor beta chains below, sequenced in a study of blood T cell repertoires in COVID-19. Repertoires were generated with immunoSEQ multiplex PCR, while TCRdb's copy carries only in-frame clones and drops some. The sample lists a few hundred thousand clones; roughly 90% were seen once. Sequencing was carried out using PBMCs or T cells enriched from blood (not recorded which). These receptors came from a middle-aged woman who had recovered from COVID-19.

The chain uses TRBV24-1 and TRBJ2-3, with TRBD1 identical over 8 bases. V shed 1 base and J 4 bases; nucleotides not matched to a gene: 6. Germline V gene data show CDR1 as KGHDR and CDR2 as SFDVKD. The CDR3 covers 16 residues. As DNA, the CDR3 is TGTGCCACCAGTGATTTTTTGACAGGGGATCCAGATACGCAGTATTTT. As protein: CATSDFLTGDPDTQYF.

This chain uses TRBV28 with TRBJ1-5; D not certain. Germline CDR1 reads MDHEN; CDR2 reads SYDVKM. The CDR3 is 13 amino acids. V gave up 6 bases and J gave up 7 bases, with 13 bases separating them. CDR3 protein: CASRGRFEQPQHF. The CDR3 nucleotides are TGTGCCAGCAGGGGGAGGTTCGAGCAGCCCCAGCATTTT.

The V gene is TRBV27, the J gene TRBJ2-1; 10 bases line up with TRBD2. The CDR3 contains 15 residues. The germline V gene encodes CDR1 MNHEY and CDR2 SMNVEV (reference sequence). Germline trimming cut 7 bases from V and 1 base from J; bases unmatched to any gene: 4. CDR3 region: CASIRAGGSYNEQFF. The CDR3, as DNA: TGTGCCAGCATAAGAGCGGGAGGGTCCTACAATGAGCAGTTCTTC.

The J gene is TRBJ2-5, the V gene TRBV10-3, with D hard to call. CDR3 length equals 11 residues. Looked up from germline, CDR1 is ENHRY and CDR2 is SYGVKD. V was clipped by 3 bases and J by 5 bases, with 4 bases between them. The chain's CDR3 is CAISEAETQYF. The DNA for the CDR3 is TGTGCCATCAGTGAAGCGGAGACCCAGTACTTC.

The V gene is TRBV20-1, the J gene TRBJ1-2; 8 nucleotides line up with TRBD1. This CDR3 contains 11 residues. The germline V gene encodes CDR1 DFQATT and CDR2 SNEGSKA (reference sequence). The CDR3 DNA sequence: TGCACTATAGACAGGGGAAACGGCTACACCTTC. Its protein product is CTIDRGNGYTF.

V is TRBV27 and J is TRBJ1-6, with D hard to call. The CDR3 has 14 amino acids. From germline, CDR1 is MNHEY and CDR2 SMNVEV (reference sequence). V was cut by 6 bases and J by 0 bases, with 6 bases left in between. The CDR3 reads CASSGVSYNSPLHF. Written as DNA, the CDR3 is TGTGCCAGCAGCGGGGTCTCCTATAATTCACCCCTCCACTTT.

The rearrangement uses TRBV24-1 and TRBJ2-1, with D perhaps matching TRBD2 (5 bases). Trimming left V 3 bases short and J 4 bases short, with 15 bases between. Germline V lookup: CDR1 KGHDR, CDR2 SFDVKD. This CDR3 has 16 amino acids. The CDR3 region has the DNA TGTGCCACCAGTGATACTACAGCGGAGGTATACAATGAGCAGTTCTTC. Protein sequence: CATSDTTAEVYNEQFF.

The chain combines TRBV28 with TRBJ1-5; D possibly corresponds to TRBD1 (5 bases). Between the trimmed V and J ends, which lost 8 bases and 2 bases, there was a span of 16 bases. In germline, CDR1 is MDHEN, CDR2 SYDVKM. The CDR3 loop spans 15 amino acids. In DNA, the CDR3 is TGTGCCAGCTGCCCCGGCAGGGCTGGCAATCAGCCCCAGCATTTT. This gives the protein CASCPGRAGNQPQHF.

V and J are TRBV19 and TRBJ1-1, with D perhaps TRBD1 (5 bases). The CDR3 runs to 15 residues. The V gene's germline CDR1 is LNHDA and CDR2 SQIVND (reference sequence). V lost 2 bases and J lost 0, with 10 bases in between. CDR3 bases: TGTGCCAGTAGTATAACAGGAGTCATGAACACTGAAGCTTTCTTT. This sequence encodes CASSITGVMNTEAFF.

The genes are TRBV7-3 and TRBJ2-3; D perhaps matches TRBD1 (5 bases). Germline-derived CDR1 and CDR2 are SGHTA and FQGTGA. The CDR3 sequence is 13 residues long. The V end lost 2 bases, the J end lost 9 bases, and 12 bases lay between the germline ends. The CDR3 spells CASSLEGVGTQYF. The CDR3 DNA is TGTGCCAGCAGCTTAGAAGGGGTTGGCACGCAGTATTTT. Together with reference TRBV7-3 and TRBJ2-3, the CDR3 gives the full variable domain: GAGVSQTPSNKVTEKGKYVELRCDPISGHTALYWYRQSLGQGPEFLIYFQGTGAADDSGLPNDRFFAVRPEGSVSTLKIQRTERGDSAVYLCASSLEGVGTQYFGPGTRLTVL.

V and J are TRBV4-1 and TRBJ2-5, with 11 bases identical to TRBD2. There are 17 residues in the CDR3. Germline assignment: CDR1 MGHRA and CDR2 YSYEKL. The ends lost 0 bases at V and 4 bases at J; junction bases unmatched: 7. The CDR3 DNA reads TGCGCCAGCAGCCAAGATAGTAGCGGGGGGGCCTTAGAGACCCAGTACTTC. It translates to CASSQDSSGGALETQYF.

The J gene is TRBJ2-7, the V gene TRBV5-1; 7 positions agree with TRBD1. J gave up 3 bases and V 4 bases, and 10 bases lay outside the gene matches. The CDR3 contains 15 residues. CDR1 and CDR2 (germline): SGHRS, YFSETQ. CDR3 sequence: CASSPQPGQNYEQYF. DNA of the CDR3: TGCGCCAGCAGCCCCCAACCGGGACAGAACTACGAGCAGTACTTC.

The chain employs TRBV7-2 and TRBJ2-7, with 10 bases matching TRBD2. The CDR3 spans 15 residues. Per germline, CDR1 SGHTA and CDR2 FQGNSA. After removal of 3 bases from V and 7 bases from J, the junction contained 9 bases not matched to a gene. The CDR3 DNA reads TGTGCCAGCAGCTTCCTCAGCGGGAGGGCCGGGGAGCAGTACTTC. Protein: CASSFLSGRAGEQYF.

The chain joins TRBV19 to TRBJ1-1; 10 positions agree with TRBD1. V gave up 5 bases and J gave up 8 bases; unmatched junction bases: 5. The CDR3 contains 13 residues. The germline gives CDR1 LNHDA, CDR2 SQIVND (reference sequence). Here the CDR3 DNA reads TGTGCCAGTAGTGTCGGGACAGGGGACGAAGCTTTCTTT. It codes for CASSVGTGDEAFF.

The chain uses TRBV7-8 and TRBJ1-5, with D possibly TRBD1 on 5 matching bases. With 5 bases removed from V and 1 base from J, the gap between germline ends came to 15 bases. Germline values: CDR1 SGHVS, CDR2 FQNEAQ. The length of the CDR3 is 16 residues. The CDR3 DNA reads as TGTGCCAGCAGCCCTGAAGGGGCTCTGAGCAATCAGCCCCAGCATTTT. Amino acid sequence: CASSPEGALSNQPQHF. The variable domain in full, completed from reference TRBV7-8 and TRBJ1-5, reads GAGVSQSPRYKVAKRGQDVALRCDPISGHVSLFWYQQALGQGPEFLTYFQNEAQLDKSGLPSDRFFAERPEGSVSTLKIQRTQQEDSAVYLCASSPEGALSNQPQHFGDGTRLSIL.

This clone was seen just once. V gene TRBV28 combines with J gene TRBJ1-6; a possible D gene is TRBD1 (5 bases). The germline V and J ends were trimmed by 5 bases and 5 bases, with 13 bases remaining between them. The CDR3 is 15 amino acids. The V gene's germline CDR1 is MDHEN and CDR2 SYDVKM. CDR3 amino acids: CASSQTGYDNSPLHF. In DNA form, the CDR3 reads TGTGCCAGCAGTCAAACAGGCTATGATAATTCACCCCTCCACTTT.

This chain joins TRBV28 and TRBJ2-1, with 9 bases fitting TRBD2. V lost 7 bases, J lost 3 bases, and 10 bases stayed unmatched. The germline gives CDR1 MDHEN, CDR2 SYDVKM. The CDR3 runs 16 residues. CDR3 nucleotides: TGTGCCAGCACCACCCTTGGGCGGGGGGGCTACAATGAGCAGTTCTTC. Its translation is CASTTLGRGGYNEQFF.

The chain carries TRBV3-1 (or the pseudogene TRBV3-2) and TRBJ2-7; maybe TRBD2 (6 bases). CDR3 length: 15 amino acids. Trimming took 0 bases from V and 2 from J, leaving 11 bases between them. Germline V gene lookup returns CDR1 LGHDT and CDR2 YNNKEL (reference sequence). CDR3 region: CASSQDPGAAYEQYF. CDR3 DNA: TGTGCCAGCAGCCAAGATCCGGGAGCGGCCTACGAGCAGTACTTC.

This sequence joins TRBV14 and TRBJ2-5; maybe TRBD1 (5 bases). Deletions cut 1 base from V and 4 bases from J, with 10 bases between. Germline values: CDR1 SGHDN, CDR2 FVKESK. This CDR3 contains 14 residues. The CDR3 nucleotides read TGTGCCAGCAGCCAAGGACAGAAGGGAGAGACCCAGTACTTC. This sequence encodes CASSQGQKGETQYF. Full variable domain (rest looked up from reference TRBV14 and TRBJ2-5): EAGVTQFPSHSVIEKGQTVTLRCDPISGHDNLYWYRRVMGKEIKFLLHFVKESKQDESGMPNNRFLAERTGGTYSTLKVQPAELEDSGVYFCASSQGQKGETQYFGPGTRLLVL.